This T cell receptor (beta chain) was profiled in a study of shared clonotypes between healthy human individuals. Study-wide background: Each donor had three CD4 naive, three CD4 memory, two CD8 naive and one CD8 memory plate.

The study, taken as a whole, reports: A handful of donors had 4% to 5% of their naive CD4 clonotypes in common.

Clones were read by immunoSEQ multiplex PCR, and TCRdb kept only the in-frame ones, dropping some. The sample includes roughly 2.1 million clones, about 93% of them seen just once. Only CD45RO-negative cells positively selected for CCR7 counted as naive CD8 cells, so terminally differentiated effector memory CD45RA+ cells were excluded. Every donor was a Caucasian adult from Nashville, Tennessee. Comments on this clone: Its antigen is unknown. The same CDR3 arises from other DNA sequences in this sample as well.

This CDR3 has 12 amino acids. From germline, CDR1 is SEHNR and CDR2 FQNEAQ (reference sequence). Between the trimmed V and J ends, which lost 5 bases and 4 bases, there was a span of 8 bases. Sequenced input: naive CD8+ T cells from PBMCs. The clonotype comes from a young man in good health. Some clones in this sample may be carry-over from other donors' samples. This sequence joins TRBV7-9 and TRBJ1-1, with a weak D call TRBD1 (6 bases). This CDR3 is CASSTGPTEAFF. CDR3 DNA: TGTGCCAGCAGCACAGGGCCCACTGAAGCTTTCTTT.